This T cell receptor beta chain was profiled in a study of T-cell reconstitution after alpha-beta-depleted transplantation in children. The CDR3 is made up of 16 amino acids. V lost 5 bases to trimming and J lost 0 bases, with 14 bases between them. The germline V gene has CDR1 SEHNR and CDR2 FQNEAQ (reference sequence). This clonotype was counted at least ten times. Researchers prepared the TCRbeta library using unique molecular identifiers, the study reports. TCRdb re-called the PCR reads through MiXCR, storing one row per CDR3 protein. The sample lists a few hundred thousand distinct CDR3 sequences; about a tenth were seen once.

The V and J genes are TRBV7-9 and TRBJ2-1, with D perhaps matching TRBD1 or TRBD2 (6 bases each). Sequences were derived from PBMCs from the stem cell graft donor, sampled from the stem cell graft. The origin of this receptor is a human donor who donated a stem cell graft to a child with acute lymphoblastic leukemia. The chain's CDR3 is CASSIPGALSYNEQFF. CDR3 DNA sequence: TGTGCCAGCAGCATTCCGGGGGCACTCTCCTACAATGAGCAGTTCTTC.